The 2 T cell receptor beta chains given below trace back to one sample, sequenced in a study of CD8 T cells in ankylosing spondylitis. MiXCR, run by TCRdb on the 5' RACE reads, gives a single entry per CDR3 protein. The data hold approximately 100,000 distinct CDR3 sequences, with over 6.5% observed a single time. The sequenced material came from blood, either unsorted or a sorted T cell fraction (not recorded which). The receptors here all came from a male donor with ankylosing spondylitis or in good health (not recorded which).

This clonotype was observed many times. The rearrangement links TRBV4-2 to TRBJ2-7, with D perhaps TRBD2 (6 bases). Germline V gene sequence: CDR1 LGHNA, CDR2 YNFKEQ. The CDR3 has 15 residues. Trimming pared 0 bases from V and 3 bases from J, leaving 12 bases between. The CDR3 loop is CASSQDGGRNYEQYF. In nucleotides, the CDR3 is TGTGCCAGCAGCCAAGATGGAGGGAGGAACTACGAGCAGTACTTC.

The sample holds many counts of this clonotype. This chain joins TRBV29-1 and TRBJ2-1; D might be TRBD1 or TRBD2, each matching 5 bases. The CDR3 runs 14 residues. Trimming stripped 1 base from V and 6 bases from J, with 13 bases between. Germline V gene lookup returns CDR1 SQVTM and CDR2 ANQGSEA. The CDR3, as DNA: TGCAGCGTTGAAGGAGGGGACCTGTCCAATGAGCAGTTCTTC. It specifies CSVEGGDLSNEQFF.